These 27 T cell receptor beta chains share one sample of origin, sequenced in a study of shared clonotypes between healthy human individuals (dated by TCRdb to about 2020). The library came from the immunoSEQ multiplex PCR assay. TCRdb stores this immuneACCESS table with in-frame sequences only. Part of the clones is absent; in the studies checked, under half of the shortfall reflects unresolved V genes, and no reason is known for the rest. This sample is represented by roughly 2.5 million clones; just over 90% of them were singletons. The ten most abundant clones make up around 0.15% of the sample. Source material: naive CD4+ T cells sorted from blood. In light of the paper, this sample's cell subset or site label describes: CD45RA+ positively selected. Every receptor here comes from a man aged 18-30 years in good health.

The rearrangement uses TRBV2 and TRBJ2-7; D call uncertain. The V end lost 6 bases, the J end lost 2 bases, and 11 bases lay between the germline ends. This CDR3 is 13 amino acids long. CDR1 and CDR2 from the germline V gene are SNHLY and FYNNEI. The CDR3 loop is CASSRNNPYEQYF. For the CDR3, the DNA is TGTGCCAGCAGCAGAAACAATCCCTACGAGCAGTACTTC.

V is TRBV19 and J is TRBJ1-1; possibly TRBD1 for D (5 bases). Germline V lookup: CDR1 LNHDA, CDR2 SQIVND (reference sequence). V gave up 9 bases and J gave up 0 bases, with 11 bases separating them. There are 13 residues in the CDR3. Here the CDR3 DNA reads TGTGCCAGCCAGGGTAGAATGAACACTGAAGCTTTCTTT. Its translation: CASQGRMNTEAFF.

The chain carries TRBV19 and TRBJ1-5, with 9 bases fitting TRBD1. The junction had 6 bases not matched to a gene; V was cut back by 5 bases and J by 4 bases. The germline CDR1 and CDR2 sequences are LNHDA and SQIVND (reference sequence). The length of the CDR3 is 15 residues. In DNA, the CDR3 is TGTGCCAGTAGTGTTGGACAGGGGCTTAATCAGCCCCAGCATTTT. Amino acid sequence: CASSVGQGLNQPQHF.

The rearrangement links TRBV27 to TRBJ2-7, with 12 bases lining up with TRBD2. The CDR3 covers 15 residues. Germline V CDR1 and CDR2: MNHEY, SMNVEV (reference sequence). The V segment lost 6 bases and the J segment 3 bases; nucleotides outside the gene matches: 6. The CDR3 sequence: CASSPSTSGSYEQYF. The CDR3 coding sequence is TGTGCCAGCAGCCCATCGACTAGCGGGAGCTACGAGCAGTACTTC.

The V gene is TRBV2, the J gene TRBJ2-7, with D possibly matching TRBD2 (5 bases). CDR1 and CDR2 (germline): SNHLY, FYNNEI. This CDR3 is 16 amino acids long. Between the trimmed V and J ends, which lost 0 bases and 0 bases, there was a span of 12 bases. CDR3 sequence reads: CASSEAQLGSSYEQYF. For the CDR3, the DNA is TGTGCCAGCAGTGAAGCCCAACTAGGCAGCTCCTACGAGCAGTACTTC.

V is TRBV11-2 and J is TRBJ2-1; 7 nucleotides line up with TRBD2. With V trimmed by 5 bases and J by 2 bases, 9 bases remained unmatched. Germline CDR1 is SGHAT and CDR2 is FQNNGV. CDR3 length: 16 residues. Here the CDR3 DNA reads TGTGCCAGCAGCCCCGCAGCGGGGCTCCCCTACAATGAGCAGTTCTTC. Its translation is CASSPAAGLPYNEQFF.

Concerning this clone itself: Other nucleotide sequences from this sample produce the same CDR3. The chain recombines TRBV5-1 with TRBJ1-3; D call uncertain. V dropped 2 bases and J dropped 0 bases, with 9 bases sitting between them. This CDR3 region has 15 residues. Germline CDR1 reads SGHRS; CDR2 reads YFSETQ. The CDR3 bases are TGCGCCAGCAGCTTAACGGGGAGCTCTGGAAACACCATATATTTT. Its translation is CASSLTGSSGNTIYF.

The CDR3 region is CASSLSGTSSQPQHF. DNA for the CDR3: TGTGCCAGCAGTTTATCCGGGACCAGTTCGCAGCCCCAGCATTTT. The rearrangement links TRBV27 to TRBJ1-5; tentative D call: TRBD1 (5 bases). CDR3 length: 15 residues. Looked up from germline, CDR1 is MNHEY and CDR2 is SMNVEV (reference sequence). Trimming shortened V by 0 bases and J by 7 bases, and 13 bases separated the two germline ends.

This chain connects TRBV30 to TRBJ2-7; 9 bases fit TRBD1. Germline CDR1 and CDR2: GTSNPN and SVGIG (reference sequence). CDR3 size: 15 residues. The junction had 11 bases not matched to a gene; V was cut back by 3 bases and J by 5 bases. The chain's CDR3 is CAWRFTGGSGHEQYF. CDR3 in DNA: TGTGCCTGGAGGTTTACAGGGGGCTCTGGCCACGAGCAGTACTTC.

The chain uses TRBV29-1 and TRBJ2-2; D call uncertain. Germline CDR1 is SQVTM and CDR2 is ANQGSEA. Trimming removed 5 bases from V and 2 bases from J, with 3 bases in between. The CDR3 totals 11 residues. CDR3 sequence: CSVLNTGELFF. CDR3 in DNA: TGCAGCGTTCTAAACACCGGGGAGCTGTTTTTT.

The rearrangement links TRBV2 to TRBJ1-2; 10 bases agree with TRBD1. The junction had 5 bases not matched to a gene; V was cut back by 2 bases and J by 5 bases. The CDR3 extends over 15 amino acids. The germline CDR1 and CDR2 sequences are SNHLY and FYNNEI. As DNA, the CDR3 is TGTGCCAGCAGTGAACAGGGACAGGGGATGTATGGCTACACCTTC. Its translation is CASSEQGQGMYGYTF.

This chain links TRBV27 with TRBJ1-1; D unresolved. Trimming removed 3 bases at V and 1 base at J, with 6 bases between. This CDR3 spans 13 amino acids. Germline CDR1 MNHEY, CDR2 SMNVEV (reference sequence). CDR3 DNA: TGTGCCAGCAGTTTTATGGGGAACACTGAAGCTTTCTTT. This encodes CASSFMGNTEAFF.

Turning to this clone: This CDR3 fails to terminate in the conserved phenylalanine or tryptophan, so it likely reflects a read error. The rearrangement joins TRBV5-4 to TRBJ1-1, with no clear D. With 2 bases removed from V and 0 bases from J, the gap between germline ends came to 8 bases. The CDR3 is made up of 14 amino acids. Per germline, CDR1 SGHNT and CDR2 YYREEE (reference sequence). This CDR3 reads CASSFPTVNTEAFV. CDR3 DNA: TGTGCCAGCAGCTTCCCGACCGTGAACACTGAAGCTTTCGTT.

The chain links TRBV6-6 to TRBJ2-2; 10 nucleotides match TRBD2. Germline loops: CDR1 MNHNY, CDR2 SVGAGI (reference sequence). V shed 2 bases and J 0 bases; nucleotides not matched to a gene: 0. The CDR3 has 16 residues. In nucleotides, the CDR3 is TGTGCCAGCAGTTACAGCGGGGGGGCGAACACCGGGGAGCTGTTTTTT. Amino acid sequence: CASSYSGGANTGELFF.

With respect to this clone: This CDR3 is also generated by other DNA sequences in the sample. The chain links TRBV5-1 to TRBJ2-6; D not certain. Trimming cost V 4 bases and J 9 bases, with 5 bases left between them. Germline CDR1 SGHRS, CDR2 YFSETQ. This CDR3 region has 11 residues. DNA for the CDR3: TGCGCCAGCAGCCTAGGCAACGTCCTGACTTTC. Encoded protein: CASSLGNVLTF.

V is TRBV5-8 and J is TRBJ2-1; maybe TRBD1 (7 bases). The CDR3 runs 15 residues. Germline V gene lookup returns CDR1 SGHTS and CDR2 YDEGEE. The V and J ends lost 5 bases and 9 bases respectively, with 21 bases between them. The CDR3 bases are TGTGCCAGCAGTCCTTGGATGGAGGGGGCTGGTGAGCAGTTCTTC. This codes for CASSPWMEGAGEQFF.

The chain is built from TRBV21-1 and TRBJ1-2. TRBV21-1 is noted as a pseudogene. The CDR3 sequence is 15 residues long. CDR3 nucleotides: TGTGCCAGCAGCAAAGGATTGGGTCACGACTATGGCTACACCTTC. Translation gives CASSKGLGHDYGYTF.

The chain employs TRBV11-2 and TRBJ2-6; 9 bases align to TRBD1. Looked up from germline, CDR1 is SGHAT and CDR2 is FQNNGV. The junction had 3 bases not matched to a gene; V was cut back by 3 bases and J by 0 bases. The CDR3 is 17 amino acids. The DNA of the CDR3 is TGTGCCAGCAGCTTGACAGGGGGGAGCTCTGGGGCCAACGTCCTGACTTTC. As protein: CASSLTGGSSGANVLTF.

The rearrangement links TRBV11-1 to TRBJ2-1, with D maybe TRBD1 (6 bases). The V gene lost 1 base and the J gene lost 1 base, with 8 bases spanning the gap. CDR3 length: 15 residues. Germline loops: CDR1 SGHAT, CDR2 FQDESV (reference sequence). CDR3 sequence reads: CASSLGQVSYNEQFF. The CDR3 DNA reads TGTGCCAGCAGCTTAGGACAGGTATCCTACAATGAGCAGTTCTTC. Variable domain in full (rest from reference TRBV11-1 and TRBJ2-1): EAEVAQSPRYKITEKSQAVAFWCDPISGHATLYWYRQILGQGPELLVQFQDESVVDDSQLPKDRFSAERLKGVDSTLKIQPAELGDSAMYLCASSLGQVSYNEQFFGPGTRLTVL.

This rearrangement joins TRBV11-1 to TRBJ2-2; possibly TRBD1 for D (7 bases). The CDR3 is made up of 15 amino acids. The V gene's germline CDR1 is SGHAT and CDR2 FQDESV (reference sequence). Trimming took 5 bases from V and 4 from J, leaving 14 bases between them. The CDR3 sequence is CASSGRDRSTGELFF. The CDR3 DNA sequence: TGTGCCAGCAGCGGGCGGGACAGAAGCACCGGGGAGCTGTTTTTT.

The count of this clone is one. This chain uses TRBV10-3 with TRBJ2-5, with 9 bases fitting TRBD2. The ends lost 8 bases at V and 2 bases at J; junction bases unmatched: 6. Germline CDR1 is ENHRY and CDR2 is SYGVKD. The CDR3 contains 14 residues. CDR3 coding DNA: TGTGCCATCCGGGCGGGAGGGGGGCAAGAGACCCAGTACTTC. It translates to CAIRAGGGQETQYF.

V gene TRBV6-5 combines with J gene TRBJ2-3, with 8 bases that match TRBD2. CDR1 and CDR2 (germline): MNHEY, SVGAGI. The CDR3 contains 16 residues. The J segment lost 1 base and the V segment lost 2 bases, leaving 5 bases of the junction unmatched. CDR3 sequence: CASSYRLAGGTDTQYF. The DNA of the CDR3 is TGTGCCAGCAGTTACCGCCTAGCGGGCGGCACAGATACGCAGTATTTT.

V and J are TRBV7-8 and TRBJ1-3, with D possibly TRBD1 on 5 matching bases. The CDR3 sequence is 16 residues long. In germline, CDR1 is SGHVS, CDR2 FQNEAQ. The V end lost 1 base, the J end lost 0 bases, and 10 bases lay between the germline ends. In DNA form, the CDR3 reads TGTGCCAGCAGCTTAGAAGGGGCCCACTCTGGAAACACCATATATTTT. Protein product: CASSLEGAHSGNTIYF.

The chain recombines TRBV18 with TRBJ1-2; D not certain. There are 13 residues in the CDR3. Germline V gene data show CDR1 as KGHSH and CDR2 as LQKENI. The germline V and J ends were trimmed by 2 bases and 4 bases, with 8 bases remaining between them. The CDR3 nucleotides are TGTGCCAGCTCACCATACACCTCCTATGGCTACACCTTC. This codes for CASSPYTSYGYTF.

The V gene is TRBV5-6, the J gene TRBJ2-3; D may correspond to TRBD1 or TRBD2 (6 bases each). The germline V gene encodes CDR1 SGHDT and CDR2 YYEEEE. The CDR3 consists of 15 residues. Trimming took off 2 bases at V and 1 base at J, with 11 bases between the two ends. In DNA, the CDR3 is TGTGCCAGCAGCTTAAACCGGGGGCGCACAGATACGCAGTATTTT. Its protein is CASSLNRGRTDTQYF.

V usage is TRBV6-5 and J usage is TRBJ2-1; TRBD1 aligns across 11 bases. With 6 bases clipped from V and 8 bases from J, the junction kept 6 bases outside the gene matches. The length of the CDR3 is 14 residues. Germline values: CDR1 MNHEY, CDR2 SVGAGI. CDR3 in DNA: TGTGCCAGCAGCGGGACAGGGGGAAGCCATGAGCAGTTCTTC. It is translated as CASSGTGGSHEQFF.

The rearrangement joins TRBV25-1 to TRBJ2-2; D remains unclear. The length of the CDR3 is 17 residues. Germline V lookup: CDR1 MGHDK, CDR2 SYGVNS. Trimming stripped 3 bases from V and 6 bases from J, with 20 bases between. The CDR3: CASSESSQFFPAGELFF. CDR3 DNA: TGTGCCAGCAGTGAGTCTTCACAGTTTTTTCCGGCCGGGGAGCTGTTTTTT.